These 3 T cell receptor beta chains share one sample of origin, sequenced in a study of a mutant IDH1 vaccine in newly diagnosed glioma. Data came from immunoSEQ multiplex PCR; TCRdb stores just in-frame clones and leaves some out. In the table there are about 70,000 clones, around 80% of which are singletons. Time point of the sample: baseline, week 1 (first vaccination visit). Sample treatment: pre-vaccination baseline after standard-of-care therapy. Sequences were derived from peripheral blood mononuclear cells (PBMCs), sampled from a glioma patient treated with radiotherapy, temozolomide or both. The source is a woman under 30 with glioma. Some clones in this sample may be carry-over from other donors' samples.

In its sample, this clone was seen a few times. V is TRBV7-9 and J is TRBJ1-3; TRBD1 matches 8 bases. Germline loops: CDR1 SEHNR, CDR2 FQNEAQ (reference sequence). This CDR3 contains 15 residues. After removal of 6 bases from V and 2 bases from J, the junction contained 6 bases not matched to a gene. CDR3: CASSSDRDPGNTIYF. The CDR3 DNA is TGTGCCAGCAGTTCGGACAGGGACCCTGGAAACACCATATATTTT.

The gene calls are TRBV6-6 and TRBJ2-2, with a possible D match to TRBD1 (5 bases). V was clipped by 4 bases and J by 3 bases, with 6 bases between them. The CDR3 is 13 residues long. Germline CDR1 reads MNHNY; CDR2 reads SVGAGI (reference sequence). DNA of the CDR3: TGTGCCAGCAGTTTCAGGGACACCGGGGAGCTGTTTTTT. The encoded protein is CASSFRDTGELFF.

The rearrangement joins TRBV4-1 to TRBJ2-2; D may be TRBD2 (5 bases). The CDR3 has 13 residues. CDR1 and CDR2 from the germline V gene are MGHRA and YSYEKL. This CDR3 is CASVRENTGELFF. CDR3 nucleotide sequence: TGCGCGAGCGTCCGGGAGAACACCGGGGAGCTGTTTTTT.